This entry lists 10 T cell receptor beta chains sequenced from one sample in a study of blood T cell repertoires in COVID-19 (dated by TCRdb to the early 2020s). Library construction relied on the immunoSEQ multiplex PCR assay. Drawn from immuneACCESS, this table holds only the in-frame rearrangements with V and J called that TCRdb kept. Clones are partly lost; checked studies trace under half to an unresolved V gene and leave the rest unexplained. The sample includes roughly 100,000 clones, with around 84% observed a single time. Clones ranked in the top ten supply about 27% of the sample. Sequencing was performed on peripheral blood. These receptors were collected from a man in his 60s with acute or convalescent COVID-19.

The chain couples TRBV29-1 to TRBJ1-1; D remains ambiguous. Germline V gene data show CDR1 as SQVTM and CDR2 as ANQGSEA. V was pared by 4 bases and J by 5 bases, with 11 bases between. This CDR3 is 12 amino acids long. The CDR3 reads CSVGLSTTEAFF. In nucleotides, the CDR3 is TGCAGCGTTGGTCTGTCCACAACTGAAGCTTTCTTT. The whole variable domain, filled in from reference TRBV29-1 and TRBJ1-1, reads SAVISQKPSRDICQRGTSLTIQCQVDSQVTMMFWYRQQPGQSLTLIATANQGSEATYESGFVIDKFPISRPNLTFSTLTVSNMSPEDSSIYLCSVGLSTTEAFFGQGTRLTVV.

The V and J genes are TRBV7-8 and TRBJ1-3; TRBD1 aligns across 8 bases. Germline-derived CDR1 and CDR2 are SGHVS and FQNEAQ. This CDR3 has 15 amino acids. Losses at the gene ends were 2 bases for V and 1 base for J; bases not matched to a gene: 1. CDR3 protein: CASSLTGGSGNTIYF. DNA of the CDR3: TGTGCCAGCAGCTTAACAGGGGGGTCTGGAAACACCATATATTTT. Looking up the rest from reference TRBV7-8 and TRBJ1-3 gives the full variable domain: GAGVSQSPRYKVAKRGQDVALRCDPISGHVSLFWYQQALGQGPEFLTYFQNEAQLDKSGLPSDRFFAERPEGSVSTLKIQRTQQEDSAVYLCASSLTGGSGNTIYFGEGSWLTVV.

The V gene is TRBV7-6, the J gene TRBJ2-1, with TRBD1 as a possible D gene (5 bases). Germline V gene lookup returns CDR1 SGHVS and CDR2 FNYEAQ. This CDR3 is 15 amino acids long. V lost 6 bases and J lost 6, with 18 bases in between. The CDR3 region has the DNA TGTGCCAGCAGTCAAGTAGCAGGGAAAGTCAATGAGCAGTTCTTC. It yields the protein CASSQVAGKVNEQFF.

This chain connects TRBV28 to TRBJ2-1; D remains ambiguous. The CDR3 has 11 amino acids. Trimming pared 4 bases from V and 9 bases from J, leaving 7 bases between. Germline CDR1 and CDR2: MDHEN and SYDVKM. The CDR3 nucleotides are TGTGCCAGCAGTTCTTCTCGTGAGCAGTTCTTC. It is translated as CASSSSREQFF.

The J gene is TRBJ1-4, the V gene TRBV11-2, with D unclear. V lost 2 bases and J lost 13, with 11 bases in between. The CDR3 spans 12 residues. Germline values: CDR1 SGHAT, CDR2 FQNNGV. As DNA, the CDR3 is TGTGCCAGCAGCTTAATCCCATGGAGACTGTTTTTT. This gives the protein CASSLIPWRLFF.

The V gene is TRBV5-5, the J gene TRBJ1-5, with TRBD1 matching over 9 bases. Losses at the gene ends were 2 bases for V and 5 bases for J; bases not matched to a gene: 8. The CDR3 is made up of 16 amino acids. Germline loops: CDR1 SGHKS, CDR2 YYEKEE (reference sequence). The CDR3 here is CASSFRRDRVDQPQHF. DNA for the CDR3: TGTGCCAGCAGCTTTAGAAGGGACAGGGTGGATCAGCCCCAGCATTTT. Together with reference TRBV5-5 and TRBJ1-5, the CDR3 gives the full variable domain: DAGVTQSPTHLIKTRGQQVTLRCSPISGHKSVSWYQQVLGQGPQFIFQYYEKEERGRGNFPDRFSARQFPNYSSELNVNALLLGDSALYLCASSFRRDRVDQPQHFGDGTRLSIL.

On this clone: Compared with germline, one end of the junction differs, possibly owing to a read error. The gene calls are TRBV7-7 and TRBJ2-7, with TRBD2 identical over 12 bases. The CDR3 has 18 residues. Germline V CDR1 and CDR2: SSHAT, FNYEAQ (reference sequence). Here the CDR3 DNA reads TGTGCTAGCAGCCCCAAGACTAGCGGGAGCTCGGATGCCTACGAGCAGTACTTC. This codes for CASSPKTSGSSDAYEQYF. The whole variable domain, filled in from reference TRBV7-7 and TRBJ2-7, reads GAGVSQSPRYKVTKRGQDVTLRCDPISSHATLYWYQQALGQGPEFLTYFNYEAQPDKSGLPSDRFSAERPEGSISTLTIQRTEQRDSAMYRCASSPKTSGSSDAYEQYFGPGTRLTVT.

This clone showed up just a few times. The V gene is TRBV6-5, the J gene TRBJ1-5; D may be TRBD1 (6 bases). The CDR3 covers 14 residues. Germline lookup yields CDR1 MNHEY and CDR2 SVGAGI. The V end lost 7 bases, the J end lost 4 bases, and 14 bases lay between the germline ends. The CDR3 is CASTYRQDNQPQHF. The CDR3 DNA follows: TGTGCCAGCACCTATCGACAGGATAATCAGCCCCAGCATTTT.

CDR3 sequence reads: CASSTQGAYTGELFF. In DNA, the CDR3 is TGTGCCAGTAGTACACAGGGGGCCTACACCGGGGAGCTGTTTTTT. V is TRBV19 and J is TRBJ2-2, with 9 positions matching TRBD1. This CDR3 region has 15 residues. Germline-derived CDR1 and CDR2 are LNHDA and SQIVND (reference sequence). V lost 4 bases to trimming and J lost 3 bases; unmatched junction nucleotides: 3.

V gene TRBV4-3 combines with J gene TRBJ2-1, with D perhaps matching TRBD2 (6 bases). V lost 2 bases and J lost 5, with 22 bases in between. The CDR3 is made up of 18 amino acids. The V gene's germline CDR1 is LGHNA and CDR2 YSLEER. CDR3 DNA: TGCGCCAGCAGCCAACATTTGATGACTAGGGATTGGGACAATGAGCAGTTCTTC. Its translation is CASSQHLMTRDWDNEQFF.